The 2 T cell receptor beta chains in this list originate from one sample, sequenced in a study of cytomegalovirus exposure and HLA in healthy donors. The study ran its PCR with 60 Vbeta and 13 Jbeta primers. The repertoire was sequenced with immunoSEQ multiplex PCR; TCRdb's copy has only in-frame clones and lacks some. The repertoire includes 100,000 to 150,000 clones, over 60% of them detected once, and 3.4% sits in the top ten. Sequenced input: PBMCs. The receptors come from a man younger than 40 in good health and CMV-seronegative.

The CDR3 region has the DNA TGTGCCAGCAGTTGGACAGTTGCAACTAATGAAAAACTGTTTTTT. Translation gives CASSWTVATNEKLFF. The chain is built from TRBV27 and TRBJ1-4, with D possibly being TRBD1 (6 bases). CDR3 length equals 15 residues. V gave up 4 bases and J gave up 0 bases, with 9 bases separating them. Germline V gives CDR1 MNHEY, CDR2 SMNVEV (reference sequence).

The chain is built from TRBV7-2 and TRBJ2-2, with D possibly TRBD2 on 5 matching bases. The CDR3 covers 15 residues. Trimming removed 1 base from V and 5 bases from J, with 11 bases in between. Germline V gene sequence: CDR1 SGHTA, CDR2 FQGNSA. The CDR3 region is CASSLGGRGTGELFF. CDR3 in DNA: TGTGCCAGCAGCTTAGGAGGGAGAGGTACCGGGGAGCTGTTTTTT.